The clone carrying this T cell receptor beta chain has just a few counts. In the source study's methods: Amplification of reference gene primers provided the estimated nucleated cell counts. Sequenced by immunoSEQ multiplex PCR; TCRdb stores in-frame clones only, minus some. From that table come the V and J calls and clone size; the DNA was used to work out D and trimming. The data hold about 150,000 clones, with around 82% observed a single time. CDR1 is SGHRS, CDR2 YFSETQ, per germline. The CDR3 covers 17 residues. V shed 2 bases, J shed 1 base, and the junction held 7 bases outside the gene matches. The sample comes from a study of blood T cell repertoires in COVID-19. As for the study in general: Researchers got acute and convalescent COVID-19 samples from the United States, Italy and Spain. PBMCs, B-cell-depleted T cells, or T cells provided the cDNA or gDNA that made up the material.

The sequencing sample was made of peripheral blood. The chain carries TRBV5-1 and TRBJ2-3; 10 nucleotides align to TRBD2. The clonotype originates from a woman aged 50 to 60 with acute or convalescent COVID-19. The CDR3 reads CASSLILAGDGTDTQYF. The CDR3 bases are TGCGCCAGCAGCTTAATTCTAGCGGGGGATGGCACAGATACGCAGTATTTT.